The 3 T cell receptor beta chains below were found in one sample sequenced in a study of spatial heterogeneity in lung cancer. TCRdb fed the 5' RACE reads into MiXCR, producing one record per CDR3 protein. The sample includes approximately 66,000 distinct CDR3 sequences, about 6.6% seen only once; the top ten take roughly 14%. The time point here: sample taken at primary tumor resection. The material sequenced was PBMCs, taken at surgery. Every receptor here comes from a female donor with early-stage non-small cell lung cancer.

This clonotype was counted ten times or more. The CDR3 DNA follows: TGTGCCAGCAGCTTAGATGGGGATTATGGCTACACCTTC. Translating it yields CASSLDGDYGYTF. The chain recombines TRBV7-2 with TRBJ1-2, with unresolved D. In germline, CDR1 is SGHTA, CDR2 FQGNSA. This CDR3 is 13 amino acids long. With 1 base removed from V and 5 bases from J, the gap between germline ends came to 8 bases.

The chain has TRBV28 and TRBJ2-7; 7 bases align to TRBD2. J gave up 3 bases and V 4 bases, and 12 bases lay outside the gene matches. From germline, CDR1 is MDHEN and CDR2 SYDVKM. The CDR3 has 16 amino acids. The DNA of the CDR3 is TGTGCCAGCAGTTCCTGGGGCCAGCGGGGAAACTACGAGCAGTACTTC. Translating it yields CASSSWGQRGNYEQYF.

There are many counts of this clonotype. The rearrangement links TRBV15 to TRBJ1-1; the match to TRBD1 covers 7 bases. Germline V gene sequence: CDR1 LNHNV, CDR2 YYDKDF (reference sequence). Trimming at V came to 6 bases and at J to 5 bases, leaving 15 bases not matched to a gene. The CDR3 is 16 amino acids. Here the CDR3 DNA reads TGTGCCACCAGGAGTTTTACCGCAGGGGGATGGACTGAAGCTTTCTTT. It codes for CATRSFTAGGWTEAFF.